This passage covers 5 T cell receptor beta chains from one sample sequenced in a study of T cells in Graves' hyperthyroidism and ophthalmopathy. Amplification of TCR beta CDR3 regions was performed using RNA transcripts as template. First-round RT-PCR with HTBI primers amplified the TCR CDR3 region. TCRdb re-called the multiplex PCR reads with MiXCR, one entry per CDR3 protein. The table has approximately 610,000 distinct CDR3 sequences, about 15% seen once. Sequencing input: blood. The receptors here all came from a middle-aged woman with Graves' ophthalmopathy.

This clonotype was found many times. The genes are TRBV12-3 or TRBV12-4 and TRBJ2-7; the D gene is possibly TRBD2 (5 bases). The CDR3 totals 14 residues. V dropped 1 base and J dropped 4 bases, with 11 bases sitting between them. CDR3 nucleotide sequence: TGTGCCAGCAGTTTAGGGGCAGCGGCGTACGAGCAGTACTTC. Protein product: CASSLGAAAYEQYF.

This clonotype was counted only a few times. The chain carries TRBV7-9 and TRBJ1-2; 7 nucleotides align to TRBD1. Germline loops: CDR1 SEHNR, CDR2 FQNEAQ (reference sequence). The CDR3 has 14 amino acids. Trimming cost V 0 bases and J 8 bases; bases outside gene matches: 6. This chain's CDR3 is CASSLARTGAGYTF. The CDR3 region has the DNA TGTGCCAGCAGCTTAGCCCGCACAGGGGCCGGCTACACCTTC.

This clonotype was detected once. The chain couples TRBV28 to TRBJ2-7; 7 bases fit TRBD2. The ends lost 2 bases at V and 3 bases at J; junction bases unmatched: 4. Per germline, CDR1 MDHEN and CDR2 SYDVKM. CDR3 length: 14 residues. The CDR3 loop is CASSLIGRGYEQYF. The CDR3 DNA reads TGTGCCAGCAGTTTAATTGGGAGGGGCTACGAGCAGTACTTC.

In this sample, this clonotype turned up many times. The chain joins TRBV6-2 or TRBV6-3 to TRBJ2-2, with a weak D call TRBD2 (7 bases). Germline assignment: CDR1 MNHEY and CDR2 SVGEGT. V gave up 1 base and J gave up 5 bases, with 20 bases separating them. This CDR3 is built from 18 residues. CDR3 in amino acids: CASSYWGLADTKTGELFF. DNA for the CDR3: TGTGCCAGCAGTTACTGGGGGCTAGCGGATACCAAAACCGGGGAGCTGTTTTTT.

This clonotype was observed a handful of times. This sequence joins TRBV7-3 and TRBJ1-1, with TRBD1 identical over 10 bases. V was pared by 8 bases and J by 11 bases, with 11 bases of the junction left unmatched. Germline V gene lookup returns CDR1 SGHTA and CDR2 FQGTGA. The CDR3 runs 13 residues. As DNA, the CDR3 is TGTGCCAGCTCGACAGGGGGCGAAGGGTATGCTTTCTTT. Its protein is CASSTGGEGYAFF.